The 18 T cell receptor beta chains in this list originate from one sample, sequenced in a study of CD8+CD57+ T cells in acquired aplastic anemia. For CDR3 and TCR beta VDJ profiling, genomic DNA was the template used. TCRdb fed the reads into MiXCR, producing one record per CDR3 protein. Here the sample spans a few hundred thousand distinct CDR3 sequences, 45% to 65% being singletons. Before being chosen for sequencing, patients had shown CD8+CD57+ cell expansion by flow cytometry. The material sequenced was sorted CD4+, CD8+, or CD8+CD57+ T cells (not recorded which) from PBMCs. The origin of the receptors is a human donor with aplastic anemia.

The rearrangement uses TRBV5-1 and TRBJ1-1; D might be TRBD1 (5 bases). The CDR3 is made up of 15 amino acids. Trimming left V 0 bases short and J 4 bases short, with 13 bases between. Germline V CDR1 and CDR2: SGHRS, YFSETQ. The CDR3 DNA is TGCGCCAGCAGCTTGGTCCCCCGTGGGGGCACTGAAGCTTTCTTT. Its protein is CASSLVPRGGTEAFF.

The V and J genes are TRBV20-1 and TRBJ2-3, with 8 bases matching TRBD2. The J call may be incorrect, as the DNA end agrees better with TRBJ2-1. The CDR3 loop spans 16 amino acids. Germline lookup yields CDR1 DFQATT and CDR2 SNEGSKA (reference sequence). The CDR3 loop is CSARSLSGGSTDTQFF. The CDR3 DNA sequence: TGCAGTGCTAGGTCATTAAGCGGGGGTAGCACAGATACGCAGTTCTTC.

The V and J genes are TRBV7-3 and TRBJ2-5; TRBD2 agrees at 9 bases. The V gene's germline CDR1 is SGHTA and CDR2 FQGTGA. V shed 2 bases and J 7 bases; nucleotides not matched to a gene: 8. The CDR3 spans 15 residues. The CDR3 bases are TGTGCCAGCAGCTTATTTAGCGGGGGCGTTGTGACCCAGTACTTC. It translates to CASSLFSGGVVTQYF.

The V call is TRBV15, the J call TRBJ2-1; D is undetermined. V lost 0 bases and J 0 bases, leaving 3 bases between the germline ends. The CDR3 is made up of 14 amino acids. Germline V gene sequence: CDR1 LNHNV, CDR2 YYDKDF (reference sequence). The CDR3: CATSREGSYNEQFF. CDR3 DNA sequence: TGTGCCACCAGCAGAGAAGGCTCCTACAATGAGCAGTTCTTC.

The chain joins TRBV9 to TRBJ1-5; 11 positions match TRBD1. This CDR3 spans 17 amino acids. Germline V CDR1 and CDR2: SGDLS, YYNGEE. V trimming: 3 bases; J trimming: 1 base; junction bases outside the gene matches: 6. Here the CDR3 reads CASSAGQGAGSNQPQHF. The CDR3 region has the DNA TGTGCCAGCAGCGCCGGACAGGGGGCGGGCAGCAATCAGCCCCAGCATTTT.

The chain employs TRBV7-8 and TRBJ2-1, with unresolved D. V gave up 2 bases and J gave up 7 bases, with 9 bases separating them. The CDR3 extends over 13 amino acids. Looked up from germline, CDR1 is SGHVS and CDR2 is FQNEAQ. CDR3 in amino acids: CASSLSPRNEQFF. In nucleotides, the CDR3 is TGTGCCAGCAGCTTAAGTCCTAGGAATGAGCAGTTCTTC.

This chain links TRBV5-4 with TRBJ2-1; a weak D match, TRBD1 (5 bases). CDR1 and CDR2 from the germline V gene are SGHNT and YYREEE (reference sequence). The CDR3 loop spans 12 amino acids. Trimming removed 0 bases at V and 8 bases at J, with 6 bases between. The CDR3 region has the DNA TGTGCCAGCAGCTTGGAGGGGTATGAGCAGTTCTTC. It yields the protein CASSLEGYEQFF.

This chain uses TRBV19 with TRBJ1-6, with D maybe TRBD1 (5 bases). V lost 11 bases and J lost 7, with 21 bases in between. CDR1 and CDR2 (germline): LNHDA, SQIVND (reference sequence). This CDR3 has 15 residues. In DNA, the CDR3 is TGTGCCTGGAGTGTAGGGGCAGGGTGGAATTCACCCCTCCACTTT. This translates into CAWSVGAGWNSPLHF.

This chain joins TRBV7-2 and TRBJ2-5, with TRBD1 as a possible D gene (7 bases). The V gene lost 3 bases and the J gene lost 5 bases, with 13 bases spanning the gap. The CDR3 length is 14 residues. Germline CDR1 and CDR2: SGHTA and FQGNSA. The chain's CDR3 is CASSFKGAGETQYF. CDR3 nucleotide sequence: TGTGCCAGCAGCTTCAAGGGGGCGGGGGAGACCCAGTACTTC.

This rearrangement joins TRBV20-1 to TRBJ2-2, with D perhaps assigned TRBD1 or TRBD2 (5 bases each). The CDR3 has 12 amino acids. CDR1 DFQATT and CDR2 SNEGSKA come from the germline V gene (reference sequence). Trimming left V 5 bases short and J 5 bases short, with 9 bases between. The CDR3, as DNA: TGCAGTGCTCCCTGGGGGACCGGGGAGCTGTTTTTT. Amino acid sequence: CSAPWGTGELFF.

With respect to this clonotype: One end of the junction varies from germline; a read error may be responsible. The J gene is TRBJ2-1, the V gene TRBV25-1; 9 bases line up with TRBD2. The CDR3 sequence is 17 residues long. Per the germline V gene, CDR1 is MGHDK and CDR2 is SYGVNS. The CDR3 nucleotides are TGCGCCAGCAGGGACCGACTAGCGGCCGGCTCCTACAATGAGCAGTTCTTC. Amino acid sequence: CASRDRLAAGSYNEQFF.

This clonotype has just one count. The chain couples TRBV9 to TRBJ1-2; no reliable D call. Germline V gene sequence: CDR1 SGDLS, CDR2 YYNGEE. The CDR3 has 11 amino acids. Trimming left V 4 bases short and J 7 bases short, with 8 bases between. CDR3 residues: CASSPQSGYTF. CDR3 coding DNA: TGTGCCAGCAGCCCCCAAAGTGGCTACACCTTC.

At least ten counts were recorded for this clonotype. The gene calls are TRBV10-3 and TRBJ1-3; 8 bases align to TRBD1. CDR3 length: 15 residues. Germline-derived CDR1 and CDR2 are ENHRY and SYGVKD. J gave up 1 base and V 6 bases, and 5 bases lay outside the gene matches. The CDR3 sequence is CAIRDTGGSGNTIYF. The DNA for the CDR3 is TGTGCCATCAGGGATACAGGGGGATCTGGAAACACCATATATTTT.

This clonotype was observed a handful of times. V is TRBV20-1 and J is TRBJ1-6, with D uncertain. V gave up 3 bases and J gave up 14 bases, with 14 bases separating them. Germline V gene data show CDR1 as DFQATT and CDR2 as SNEGSKA (reference sequence). The CDR3 sequence is 12 residues long. The CDR3: CSASRDSSTLHF. In nucleotides, the CDR3 is TGCAGTGCTAGTAGGGATTCATCAACCCTCCACTTT.

This clonotype was picked up one time. The rearrangement uses TRBV7-9 and TRBJ2-7; D uncertain. This CDR3 is built from 15 residues. V was clipped by 1 base and J by 3 bases, with 13 bases between them. Germline values: CDR1 SEHNR, CDR2 FQNEAQ (reference sequence). Here the CDR3 reads CASSLGLGSGYEQYF. CDR3 in DNA: TGTGCCAGCAGCTTAGGTCTGGGTAGTGGCTACGAGCAGTACTTC.

The rearrangement uses TRBV7-2 and TRBJ1-2, with 10 bases matching TRBD1. This CDR3 contains 17 residues. J was trimmed by 0 bases and V by 5 bases; bases with no gene match: 9. Germline V lookup: CDR1 SGHTA, CDR2 FQGNSA. The CDR3 DNA is TGTGCCAGCAGCCGTCCGGGACAGGGGCCAGCTAACTATGGCTACACCTTC. It translates to CASSRPGQGPANYGYTF.

This chain links TRBV5-1 with TRBJ2-3, with 7 bases fitting TRBD1. Germline CDR1 is SGHRS and CDR2 is YFSETQ. The CDR3 loop spans 14 amino acids. With 0 bases clipped from V and 5 bases from J, the junction kept 3 bases outside the gene matches. Here the CDR3 reads CASSLARGLDTQYF. The CDR3 nucleotides are TGCGCCAGCAGCTTGGCCAGGGGGTTAGATACGCAGTATTTT. Drawing the rest from reference TRBV5-1 and TRBJ2-3, the complete variable domain is KAGVTQTPRYLIKTRGQQVTLSCSPISGHRSVSWYQQTPGQGLQFLFEYFSETQRNKGNFPGRFSGRQFSNSRSEMNVSTLELGDSALYLCASSLARGLDTQYFGPGTRLTVL.

The gene calls are TRBV7-9 and TRBJ2-2, with 8 positions matching TRBD1. V lost 5 bases, J lost 3 bases, and 8 bases stayed unmatched. The germline CDR1 and CDR2 sequences are SEHNR and FQNEAQ (reference sequence). The CDR3 extends over 16 amino acids. The CDR3 spells CASSPEGTGHTGELFF. CDR3 nucleotide sequence: TGTGCCAGCAGCCCAGAAGGGACAGGACACACCGGGGAGCTGTTTTTT.